The next 22 T cell receptor beta chains were all read from a single sample in a study of shared clonotypes between healthy human individuals. Sequencing used immunoSEQ multiplex PCR; TCRdb keeps in-frame clones, though not all of them. The table lists about 820,000 clones, about 91% of them singletons. Terminally differentiated effector memory CD45RA+ cells were left out of the naive CD8 fraction, which was CD45RO-negative and positively selected for CCR7. Sequencing was done on a sample of naive CD8+ T cells sorted from blood. All receptors derive from a man aged 25 to 40 in good health.

CDR3 sequence: CASSSQGLRSDTQYF. CDR3 nucleotides: TGTGCCAGCAGTTCACAGGGGCTGAGGTCAGATACGCAGTATTTT. This chain uses TRBV28 with TRBJ2-3; 7 nucleotides align to TRBD1. CDR1 and CDR2 (germline): MDHEN, SYDVKM. V dropped 4 bases and J dropped 4; count of bases not matched to a gene: 8. The CDR3 loop spans 15 amino acids.

The rearrangement joins TRBV27 to TRBJ2-7, with 10 bases aligning to TRBD1. This CDR3 is 15 amino acids long. CDR1 is MNHEY, CDR2 SMNVEV, per germline (reference sequence). V shed 7 bases and J 3 bases; nucleotides not matched to a gene: 9. CDR3 protein: CASTSRDRGDYEQYF. CDR3 coding DNA: TGTGCCAGCACTTCCCGGGACAGGGGAGACTACGAGCAGTACTTC.

The genes are TRBV6-5 and TRBJ1-2, with 8 nucleotides matching TRBD1. The ends lost 1 base at V and 4 bases at J; junction bases unmatched: 2. CDR1 and CDR2 from the germline V gene are MNHEY and SVGAGI. CDR3 length equals 14 residues. The CDR3 DNA reads as TGTGCCAGCAGTTACTTCGGACAGGGCTATGGCTACACCTTC. Translated: CASSYFGQGYGYTF.

The chain carries TRBV27 and TRBJ2-1; D perhaps matches TRBD1 (5 bases). V dropped 6 bases and J dropped 6 bases, with 12 bases sitting between them. CDR3 length: 13 residues. Looked up from germline, CDR1 is MNHEY and CDR2 is SMNVEV (reference sequence). The CDR3 DNA sequence: TGTGCCAGCAGACGAGCAGGGCTCAATGAGCAGTTCTTC. Translation: CASRRAGLNEQFF.

This clone was observed once. The J gene is TRBJ2-1, the V gene TRBV9, with D unresolved. This CDR3 has 12 amino acids. The germline V gene has CDR1 SGDLS and CDR2 YYNGEE. V was cut by 4 bases and J by 7 bases, with 9 bases left in between. The CDR3 nucleotides read TGTGCCAGCAGCTCTACCTTAAATGAGCAGTTCTTC. Translating it yields CASSSTLNEQFF. Full variable domain (outside the CDR3, taken from reference TRBV9 and TRBJ2-1): DSGVTQTPKHLITATGQRVTLRCSPRSGDLSVYWYQQSLDQGLQFLIQYYNGEERAKGNILERFSAQQFPDLHSELNLSSLELGDSALYFCASSSTLNEQFFGPGTRLTVL.

V and J are TRBV6-5 and TRBJ1-1; 11 bases map to TRBD1. J was trimmed by 0 bases and V by 10 bases; bases with no gene match: 4. Germline assignment: CDR1 MNHEY and CDR2 SVGAGI. The CDR3 totals 14 residues. Here the CDR3 DNA reads TGTGCCATCCGGGACAGGGGGATGAACACTGAAGCTTTCTTT. Protein: CAIRDRGMNTEAFF.

The gene calls are TRBV4-1 and TRBJ1-1; D call uncertain. Germline CDR1 MGHRA, CDR2 YSYEKL. Trimming removed 0 bases from V and 0 bases from J, with 8 bases in between. This CDR3 has 15 residues. CDR3 sequence (DNA): TGCGCCAGCAGCCAAGAGCCGGGGATGAACACTGAAGCTTTCTTT. Translated, it gives CASSQEPGMNTEAFF.

The rearrangement joins TRBV29-1 to TRBJ2-2, with D possibly TRBD1 on 6 matching bases. The CDR3 spans 16 residues. Germline CDR1 SQVTM, CDR2 ANQGSEA. The V and J ends lost 0 bases and 3 bases respectively, with 14 bases between them. The CDR3 spells CSVEDYLAGDTGELFF. CDR3 DNA: TGCAGCGTTGAAGATTATTTAGCAGGGGACACCGGGGAGCTGTTTTTT.

This clone was found once. This chain joins TRBV16 and TRBJ2-3; 11 bases are shared with TRBD2. Trimming removed 0 bases from V and 1 base from J; junction bases left unmatched: 6. The CDR3 is 18 residues long. Germline V CDR1 and CDR2: KGHSY, FQNENV. The CDR3 loop reads CASSQSRELAGGTDTQYF. In DNA form, the CDR3 reads TGTGCCAGCAGCCAATCGAGGGAACTAGCGGGGGGCACAGATACGCAGTATTTT.

The chain employs TRBV2 and TRBJ2-7; D might be TRBD1 (5 bases). The germline V gene encodes CDR1 SNHLY and CDR2 FYNNEI. V was shortened by 10 bases and J by 2 bases, with 9 bases between the two germline ends. This CDR3 is 11 amino acids long. The DNA of the CDR3 is TGTGCCACGACAGAAACCTACGAGCAGTACTTC. Translation gives CATTETYEQYF.

The genes are TRBV9 and TRBJ2-1, with a tentative D call TRBD2 (6 bases). The CDR3 has 16 amino acids. V lost 0 bases to trimming and J lost 1 base, with 11 bases between them. Germline V gene data show CDR1 as SGDLS and CDR2 as YYNGEE. The CDR3 loop is CASSVGGGVSYNEQFF. The CDR3 DNA reads TGTGCCAGCAGCGTAGGGGGCGGGGTTTCCTACAATGAGCAGTTCTTC. The full variable domain, its missing parts supplied by reference TRBV9 and TRBJ2-1, is DSGVTQTPKHLITATGQRVTLRCSPRSGDLSVYWYQQSLDQGLQFLIQYYNGEERAKGNILERFSAQQFPDLHSELNLSSLELGDSALYFCASSVGGGVSYNEQFFGPGTRLTVL.

The J gene is TRBJ2-7, the V gene TRBV4-3; tentative D call: TRBD1 (5 bases). Germline V gene lookup returns CDR1 LGHNA and CDR2 YSLEER. Trimming left V 2 bases short and J 0 bases short, with 8 bases between. The CDR3 extends over 14 amino acids. The CDR3 is CASSQTGSSYEQYF. The CDR3 nucleotides read TGCGCCAGCAGCCAAACAGGTAGCTCCTACGAGCAGTACTTC.

This chain joins TRBV4-1 and TRBJ1-4; 7 nucleotides line up with TRBD1. The trim removed 8 bases at V and 0 bases at J, leaving 0 bases unmatched. This CDR3 spans 13 amino acids. In germline, CDR1 is MGHRA, CDR2 YSYEKL. The CDR3 coding sequence is TGCGCCAGCGGGACAGCAACTAATGAAAAACTGTTTTTT. Its translation: CASGTATNEKLFF.

The chain uses TRBV25-1 and TRBJ1-4; TRBD1 aligns across 11 bases. This CDR3 has 13 amino acids. V lost 10 bases to trimming and J lost 8 bases; unmatched junction nucleotides: 6. Germline-derived CDR1 and CDR2 are MGHDK and SYGVNS. The CDR3 DNA sequence: TGTGCCACCGGGGGACAGGGGGAAGAAAAACTGTTTTTT. As protein: CATGGQGEEKLFF.

This chain links TRBV19 with TRBJ1-4; D remains ambiguous. The CDR3 length is 16 residues. Germline-derived CDR1 and CDR2 are LNHDA and SQIVND (reference sequence). The ends were cut back, 5 bases at V and 0 bases at J, with 13 bases in the middle. The CDR3 protein is CASSPLRPATNEKLFF. The CDR3 DNA reads as TGTGCCAGTAGTCCCCTGAGACCTGCAACTAATGAAAAACTGTTTTTT.

With respect to this clone: This CDR3 is also generated by other DNA sequences in the sample. J is TRBJ2-7 and V is TRBV27, with D perhaps TRBD1 (5 bases). V was trimmed by 6 bases and J by 2 bases, leaving 11 bases between them. This CDR3 has 13 amino acids. From germline, CDR1 is MNHEY and CDR2 SMNVEV (reference sequence). In DNA form, the CDR3 reads TGTGCCAGCAGCCCCGGCAGGGCCTACGAGCAGTACTTC. It translates to CASSPGRAYEQYF.

The J gene is TRBJ2-1, the V gene TRBV7-9; D remains ambiguous. CDR1 and CDR2 (germline): SEHNR, FQNEAQ (reference sequence). This CDR3 contains 14 residues. Trimming took 5 bases from V and 2 from J, leaving 10 bases between them. CDR3 sequence: CASSPDVAYNEQFF. CDR3 sequence (DNA): TGTGCCAGCAGCCCCGACGTCGCCTACAATGAGCAGTTCTTC.

The V gene is TRBV13, the J gene TRBJ2-7, with 8 bases matching TRBD2. Germline V gene lookup returns CDR1 PRHDT and CDR2 FYEKMQ (reference sequence). The CDR3 spans 16 residues. Trimming cost V 4 bases and J 4 bases; bases outside gene matches: 12. For the CDR3, the DNA is TGTGCCAGCAGCTCCCCCTGGTCGGGGGGGCAATACGAGCAGTACTTC. It codes for CASSSPWSGGQYEQYF.

The chain recombines TRBV4-1 with TRBJ1-2; D remains ambiguous. Trimming stripped 0 bases from V and 4 bases from J, with 15 bases between. Germline V gene data show CDR1 as MGHRA and CDR2 as YSYEKL. CDR3 length equals 16 residues. Written as DNA, the CDR3 is TGCGCCAGCAGCCAAGAGCGGCTCGGTGGGTCCTATGGCTACACCTTC. Translated: CASSQERLGGSYGYTF.

This clone was observed a single time. The V and J genes are TRBV4-1 and TRBJ1-2; a weak D match, TRBD1 (6 bases). The germline CDR1 and CDR2 sequences are MGHRA and YSYEKL. This CDR3 contains 14 residues. V gave up 2 bases and J gave up 6 bases, with 13 bases separating them. The CDR3 coding sequence is TGCGCCAGCAGCCAACACCGGGACAACGATGGCTACACCTTC. This gives the protein CASSQHRDNDGYTF.

The table lists this clone with a few counts. The chain has TRBV13 and TRBJ2-7; TRBD2 agrees at 8 bases. The V segment lost 5 bases and the J segment 5 bases; nucleotides outside the gene matches: 8. Germline CDR1 is PRHDT and CDR2 is FYEKMQ (reference sequence). This CDR3 region has 14 residues. For the CDR3, the DNA is TGTGCCAGCAGCCCAATGACTAGCGACAACGAGCAGTACTTC. Its protein is CASSPMTSDNEQYF.

The chain employs TRBV11-2 and TRBJ2-5; 8 nucleotides agree with TRBD2. This CDR3 region has 15 residues. The germline V gene has CDR1 SGHAT and CDR2 FQNNGV. V lost 6 bases, J lost 2 bases, and 8 bases stayed unmatched. CDR3 in amino acids: CASSPSGSSQETQYF. As DNA, the CDR3 is TGTGCCAGCAGTCCCAGCGGGAGTTCACAAGAGACCCAGTACTTC. Full variable domain (rest looked up from reference TRBV11-2 and TRBJ2-5): EAGVAQSPRYKIIEKRQSVAFWCNPISGHATLYWYQQILGQGPKLLIQFQNNGVVDDSQLPKDRFSAERLKGVDSTLKIQPAKLEDSAVYLCASSPSGSSQETQYFGPGTRLLVL.